Here is one T cell receptor beta chain with its context. These data are taken from a study of blood T cell repertoires in COVID-19. The V gene's germline CDR1 is SGHDT and CDR2 YYEEEE. Trimming removed 3 bases from V and 0 bases from J; junction bases left unmatched: 4. The CDR3 runs to 15 residues. Some clones are missing from TCRdb's copy, which holds only in-frame ones; the method was immunoSEQ multiplex PCR. The sample has about 210,000 clones; less than 90% are singletons. Sequenced material: peripheral blood. The sequence derives from a woman of 80 years or more with COVID-19, enrolled during active disease. V is TRBV5-6 and J is TRBJ1-1; 8 bases line up with TRBD1. Written as DNA, the CDR3 is TGTGCCAGCAGCTGGACAGGGACTATGAACACTGAAGCTTTCTTT. Translated: CASSWTGTMNTEAFF.